The clone carrying this T cell receptor (beta chain) showed up many times. The record originates from a study of T cells in Graves' hyperthyroidism and ophthalmopathy. Germline-derived CDR1 and CDR2 are SQVTM and ANQGSEA. The CDR3 extends over 15 amino acids. V dropped 3 bases and J dropped 0; count of bases not matched to a gene: 7. RNA transcripts served as the template for amplifying TCR beta CDR3 regions. The HTBI set primed first-round TCR CDR3 RT-PCR. TCRdb fed the multiplex PCR reads into MiXCR, producing one record per CDR3 protein. The profile covers 250,000 to 300,000 distinct CDR3 sequences, with about an eighth appearing a single time and about 8% taken by the ten largest. These patients, aged 18 to 65, had recently diagnosed hyperthyroidism lasting under 2 months.

The sequenced sample was blood. This rearrangement joins TRBV29-1 to TRBJ2-5; 7 nucleotides align to TRBD2. The source of this sequence is a woman aged 25 to 39 with Graves' hyperthyroidism that later progressed to Graves' ophthalmopathy. The CDR3 nucleotides read TGCAGCGTTGACCCGGGGACTAATTACCAAGAGACCCAGTACTTC. Amino acids: CSVDPGTNYQETQYF.